This T cell receptor beta chain was observed in a study of response to subunit inactivated influenza vaccine. Broader study findings: The authors offered the suggestion that each seasonal influenza vaccination recruits few new T cells.

Notes on this clonotype: The target antigen is unknown.

Each CDR3 protein gets one entry after TCRdb re-called the RT-PCR reads with MiXCR. The data hold hundreds of thousands of distinct CDR3 sequences, with approximately 12% observed a single time. This clonotype was obtained from a man in his forties or fifties who received an inactivated influenza vaccine. The material was PBMCs from blood, obtained on the day of vaccination.

The CDR3 DNA reads TGTGCCAGCAGCTCGGGACTAGCTCTTTCATCAGATACGCAGTATTTT. This sequence encodes CASSSGLALSSDTQYF. The genes are TRBV11-2 and TRBJ2-3; 9 bases are a match to TRBD2. J gave up 4 bases and V 4 bases, and 9 bases lay outside the gene matches. The CDR3 length is 16 residues. Germline CDR1 and CDR2: SGHAT and FQNNGV.